These 26 T cell receptor beta chains came from one sample sequenced in a study of T cells after yellow fever vaccination. TCRdb re-called the 5' RACE reads through MiXCR, storing one row per CDR3 protein. The sample carries about 340,000 distinct CDR3 sequences, about 4% recorded once. The sequencing here drew on PBMCs, taken 5 days after the yellow fever booster vaccination. These receptors were obtained from a man aged 18 to 35 who received the YFV17D yellow fever vaccine.

This clonotype was found a few times. The chain is built from TRBV27 and TRBJ2-1, with a tentative D call TRBD2 (6 bases). V lost 3 bases to trimming and J lost 0 bases, with 9 bases between them. This CDR3 is 15 amino acids long. Germline lookup yields CDR1 MNHEY and CDR2 SMNVEV (reference sequence). This CDR3 is CASSFGGNSYNEQFF. CDR3 in DNA: TGTGCCAGCAGTTTTGGGGGGAACTCCTACAATGAGCAGTTCTTC.

Ten or more counts support this clonotype. This chain uses TRBV20-1 with TRBJ2-5, with D perhaps assigned TRBD1 or TRBD2 (5 bases each). This CDR3 contains 12 residues. V gave up 5 bases and J gave up 5 bases, with 12 bases separating them. Germline V gives CDR1 DFQATT, CDR2 SNEGSKA (reference sequence). The CDR3: CSAWGRGETQYF. In nucleotides, the CDR3 is TGCAGTGCTTGGGGCCGAGGGGAGACCCAGTACTTC.

The chain couples TRBV5-6 to TRBJ1-5; D is possibly TRBD1 (6 bases). Trimming cost V 4 bases and J 7 bases, with 9 bases left between them. CDR3 length: 12 amino acids. Germline CDR1 SGHDT, CDR2 YYEEEE. The CDR3 loop reads CASSDRRQPQHF. CDR3 DNA: TGTGCCAGCAGCGACAGGAGGCAGCCCCAGCATTTT.

There are a few counts of this clonotype. CDR3 nucleotides: TGCGCCAGCACTGGGACAGGCTTTTCGCAGTATTTT. As protein: CASTGTGFSQYF. V usage is TRBV5-1 and J usage is TRBJ2-3; 8 nucleotides line up with TRBD1. Per germline, CDR1 SGHRS and CDR2 YFSETQ. The CDR3 contains 12 residues. V trimming: 6 bases; J trimming: 10 bases; junction bases outside the gene matches: 7. The full variable domain, rest sourced from reference TRBV5-1 and TRBJ2-3, is KAGVTQTPRYLIKTRGQQVTLSCSPISGHRSVSWYQQTPGQGLQFLFEYFSETQRNKGNFPGRFSGRQFSNSRSEMNVSTLELGDSALYLCASTGTGFSQYFGPGTRLTVL.

This clonotype showed up many times. The chain has TRBV5-1 and TRBJ2-5, with TRBD2 identical over 7 bases. Germline V CDR1 and CDR2: SGHRS, YFSETQ. CDR3 size: 15 residues. V lost 4 bases and J lost 2; bases outside the gene matches: 8. In nucleotides, the CDR3 is TGCGCCAGCAGCCAGCCGGGACTAAGGCAAGAGACCCAGTACTTC. Translated, it gives CASSQPGLRQETQYF.

The table lists this clonotype with a few counts. The chain has TRBV5-4 and TRBJ1-1; the D gene is possibly TRBD1 (5 bases). Trimming stripped 0 bases from V and 3 bases from J, with 12 bases between. The CDR3 consists of 15 residues. CDR1 SGHNT and CDR2 YYREEE come from the germline V gene (reference sequence). The CDR3 region has the DNA TGTGCCAGCAGCTTGGTGGGGCTGGGGGACACTGAAGCTTTCTTT. The encoded protein is CASSLVGLGDTEAFF.

A few counts support this clonotype. Written as DNA, the CDR3 is TGTGCCAGCAGTGGGAGGGGTAGCACTGAAGCTTTCTTT. This translates into CASSGRGSTEAFF. The rearrangement uses TRBV12-3 or TRBV12-4 and TRBJ1-1, with D possibly being TRBD1 (5 bases). This CDR3 region has 13 residues. Trimming took 5 bases from V and 4 from J, leaving 11 bases between them.

This clonotype was observed at least ten times. The V gene is TRBV2, the J gene TRBJ1-1; unclear D gene. CDR3 length: 11 residues. Germline assignment: CDR1 SNHLY and CDR2 FYNNEI. The ends were cut back, 3 bases at V and 11 bases at J, with 10 bases in the middle. The CDR3 DNA reads TGTGCCAGCAGTGAGGAAGGTGAGGCTTTCTTT. Protein: CASSEEGEAFF.

This chain joins TRBV28 and TRBJ1-2, with D uncertain. V lost 8 bases and J lost 7, with 20 bases in between. The CDR3 runs to 14 residues. Per the germline V gene, CDR1 is MDHEN and CDR2 is SYDVKM. The CDR3 loop is CASCMGAGLSGYTF. The CDR3 DNA reads TGTGCCAGCTGCATGGGTGCAGGCCTTTCTGGCTACACCTTC.

The sample holds many counts of this clonotype. The CDR3 sequence is CASSASATNEKLFF. The CDR3 nucleotides are TGTGCCAGCAGCGCGAGTGCAACTAATGAAAAACTGTTTTTT. The chain recombines TRBV7-2 with TRBJ1-4; no clear D gene. The CDR3 totals 14 residues. From germline, CDR1 is SGHTA and CDR2 FQGNSA. V was shortened by 5 bases and J by 0 bases, with 7 bases between the two germline ends.

In its sample, this clonotype was seen many times. This chain links TRBV6-5 with TRBJ1-1, with D perhaps TRBD1 (6 bases). The length of the CDR3 is 16 residues. Per germline, CDR1 MNHEY and CDR2 SVGAGI. The germline V and J ends were trimmed by 0 bases and 2 bases, with 13 bases remaining between them. CDR3 in amino acids: CASSYSIQGGNTEAFF. The DNA for the CDR3 is TGTGCCAGCAGTTACTCCATACAGGGCGGAAACACTGAAGCTTTCTTT.

This clonotype was recorded a few times. The genes are TRBV7-2 and TRBJ2-7, with D perhaps matching TRBD1 (5 bases). Trimming stripped 1 base from V and 3 bases from J, with 13 bases between. The germline gives CDR1 SGHTA, CDR2 FQGNSA. The CDR3 is made up of 15 amino acids. The CDR3 sequence: CASSLVTGQSYEQYF. CDR3 sequence (DNA): TGTGCCAGCAGCTTAGTTACAGGACAAAGCTACGAGCAGTACTTC.

CDR3 loop: CASSFGREGYEQYF. CDR3 coding DNA: TGTGCCAGCAGCTTCGGCAGGGAGGGCTACGAGCAGTACTTC. The chain carries TRBV7-2 and TRBJ2-7; 7 bases agree with TRBD2. Trimming took 3 bases from V and 3 from J; bases not matched to a gene: 5. This CDR3 comprises 14 residues. Germline V gene sequence: CDR1 SGHTA, CDR2 FQGNSA.

V gene TRBV7-2 combines with J gene TRBJ1-5, with D tentatively TRBD1 (6 bases). Trimming removed 0 bases at V and 6 bases at J, with 12 bases between. There are 15 residues in the CDR3. Germline V gene sequence: CDR1 SGHTA, CDR2 FQGNSA. The CDR3 region is CASSLASGDRQPQHF. Written as DNA, the CDR3 is TGTGCCAGCAGCTTAGCATCAGGGGACCGTCAGCCCCAGCATTTT.

This clonotype has a count of ten or more. The chain is built from TRBV6-6 and TRBJ1-5; 7 nucleotides align to TRBD1. The CDR3 has 14 amino acids. The germline V gene encodes CDR1 MNHNY and CDR2 SVGAGI (reference sequence). V trimming: 6 bases; J trimming: 3 bases; junction bases outside the gene matches: 5. The CDR3 DNA reads as TGTGCCAGCAGCCAGGGGGGTTTCAATCAGCCCCAGCATTTT. It specifies CASSQGGFNQPQHF.

V and J are TRBV5-1 and TRBJ2-1, with TRBD2 matching over 9 bases. This CDR3 has 16 residues. CDR1 and CDR2 from the germline V gene are SGHRS and YFSETQ. Unmatched junction bases numbered 7, after V lost 0 bases and J lost 6 bases. The CDR3 bases are TGCGCCAGCAGCTTGGGTCCAGCGGGGGGTGGCAATGAGCAGTTCTTC. Translation gives CASSLGPAGGGNEQFF.

This clonotype was detected ten times or more. The rearrangement uses TRBV12-3 or TRBV12-4 and TRBJ1-6, with D possibly matching TRBD1 (6 bases). The CDR3 contains 18 residues. The V and J ends lost 6 bases and 1 base respectively, with 19 bases between them. This CDR3 reads CASRDGTRGRSYNSPLHF. CDR3 in DNA: TGTGCCAGCAGAGATGGGACAAGGGGAAGGTCCTATAATTCACCCCTCCACTTT.

This clonotype was detected ten times or more. CDR3 amino acids: CSADSSGANVLTF. The CDR3 nucleotides are TGCAGTGCTGACAGCTCTGGGGCCAACGTCCTGACTTTC. The genes are TRBV20-1 and TRBJ2-6, with D tentatively TRBD1 (5 bases). Trimming took 5 bases from V and 0 from J, leaving 5 bases between them. The CDR3 runs 13 residues. CDR1 is DFQATT and CDR2 is SNEGSKA in the germline V gene (reference sequence).

The chain links TRBV11-2 to TRBJ2-7; D may be TRBD2 (5 bases). This CDR3 contains 13 residues. CDR1 and CDR2 from the germline V gene are SGHAT and FQNNGV. Trimming left V 4 bases short and J 9 bases short, with 16 bases between. Written as DNA, the CDR3 is TGTGCCAGCAGCTGGGAGCTAGCCTCAGGGCAGTACTTC. This codes for CASSWELASGQYF.

The chain combines TRBV5-4 with TRBJ2-1; 9 bases match TRBD2. CDR3 length: 15 residues. V lost 2 bases, J lost 5 bases, and 5 bases stayed unmatched. Germline V gene data show CDR1 as SGHNT and CDR2 as YYREEE (reference sequence). Written as DNA, the CDR3 is TGTGCCAGCAGCTTTTGGCTAGCGGGGAACAATGAGCAGTTCTTC. It codes for CASSFWLAGNNEQFF.

This clonotype was counted only a few times. The chain employs TRBV13 and TRBJ2-4; D call uncertain. Trimming stripped 4 bases from V and 0 bases from J, with 7 bases between. The length of the CDR3 is 14 residues. Germline V gives CDR1 PRHDT, CDR2 FYEKMQ (reference sequence). The CDR3 sequence is CASSYRTAKNIQYF. CDR3 nucleotides: TGTGCCAGCAGCTACCGTACAGCCAAAAACATTCAGTACTTC.

This clonotype was seen a few times. The chain links TRBV7-2 to TRBJ1-1, with D perhaps TRBD1 (5 bases). Germline CDR1 SGHTA, CDR2 FQGNSA. This CDR3 has 14 amino acids. Trimming removed 0 bases at V and 5 bases at J, with 10 bases between. The CDR3 is CASSLAFGGTEAFF. The CDR3 coding sequence is TGTGCCAGCAGCTTAGCTTTCGGGGGAACTGAAGCTTTCTTT.

This clonotype came up a few times. The chain links TRBV6-5 to TRBJ1-2, with a possible D match to TRBD1 (6 bases). Per germline, CDR1 MNHEY and CDR2 SVGAGI. The CDR3 totals 16 residues. Trimming took off 4 bases at V and 3 bases at J, with 18 bases between the two ends. The CDR3 bases are TGTGCCAGCAGTTTTGGTCTCGAGGACAGTTACTATGGCTACACCTTC. It specifies CASSFGLEDSYYGYTF.

This clonotype has more than one count but fewer than ten. V is TRBV4-1 and J is TRBJ1-5; no definite D call. The CDR3 loop spans 17 amino acids. Germline V gene sequence: CDR1 MGHRA, CDR2 YSYEKL. V lost 0 bases to trimming and J lost 7 bases, with 19 bases between them. CDR3 sequence reads: CASSQDLGGLAGQPQHF. The CDR3 nucleotides are TGCGCCAGCAGCCAAGATCTCGGAGGGTTGGCTGGGCAGCCCCAGCATTTT.

This rearrangement joins TRBV5-1 to TRBJ2-5; D is uncertain. CDR3 length: 14 amino acids. Germline assignment: CDR1 SGHRS and CDR2 YFSETQ. The germline V and J ends were trimmed by 0 bases and 1 base, with 7 bases remaining between them. The CDR3 is CASSLGFVQETQYF. CDR3 coding DNA: TGCGCCAGCAGCTTGGGGTTCGTCCAAGAGACCCAGTACTTC.

V gene TRBV18 combines with J gene TRBJ2-5, with a tentative D call TRBD2 (6 bases). Trimming shortened V by 2 bases and J by 4 bases, and 11 bases separated the two germline ends. Germline CDR1 KGHSH, CDR2 LQKENI. The CDR3 consists of 14 residues. Here the CDR3 DNA reads TGTGCCAGCTCACCAGTGACTAGAACAGAGACCCAGTACTTC. Translating it yields CASSPVTRTETQYF.